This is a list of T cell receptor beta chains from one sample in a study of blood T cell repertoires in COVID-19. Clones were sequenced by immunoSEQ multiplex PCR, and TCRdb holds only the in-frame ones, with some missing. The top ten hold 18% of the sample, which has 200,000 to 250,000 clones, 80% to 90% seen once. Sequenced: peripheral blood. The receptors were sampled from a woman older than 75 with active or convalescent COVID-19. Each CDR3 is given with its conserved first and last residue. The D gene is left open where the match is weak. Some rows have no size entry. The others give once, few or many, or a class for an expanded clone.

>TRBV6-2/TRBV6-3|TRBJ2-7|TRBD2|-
TGTGCCAGCAGTCCGAGAAGCGGGGTCCCCACCTACGAGCAGTACTTC
CASSPRSGVPTYEQYF
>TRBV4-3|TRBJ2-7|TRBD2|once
TGCGCCAGCAGCCGTTCGGGAGCGGGAGTATACGAGCAGTACTTC
CASSRSGAGVYEQYF
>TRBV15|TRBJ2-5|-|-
TGTGCCACCAGCAGAGATAGGGGCGAGACCCAGTACTTC
CATSRDRGETQYF
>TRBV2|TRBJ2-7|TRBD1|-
TGTGCCAGCAGTGAGCGGACAGGGGGCGGTGAGCAGTACTTC
CASSERTGGGEQYF
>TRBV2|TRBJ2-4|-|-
TGTGCCAGCAGTGATAGGGGATCAGCCAAAAACATTCAGTACTTC
CASSDRGSAKNIQYF
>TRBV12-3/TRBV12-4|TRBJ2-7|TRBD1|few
TGTGCCAGCAGACTGGACAGGGACTACGAGCAGTACTTC
CASRLDRDYEQYF
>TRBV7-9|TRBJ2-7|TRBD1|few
TGTGCCAGCAGCTTAGTCGGGGACAGGGTCTACGAGCAGTACTTC
CASSLVGDRVYEQYF
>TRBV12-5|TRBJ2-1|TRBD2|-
TGTGCTAGTGGTTTGTACTCGGGGGGGCTAGATGAGCAGTTCTTC
CASGLYSGGLDEQFF
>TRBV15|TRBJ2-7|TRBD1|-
TGTGCCACCAGCAGAGGGGCAGGGGGTACCTACGAGCAGTACTTC
CATSRGAGGTYEQYF
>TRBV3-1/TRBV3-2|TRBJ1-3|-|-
TGTGCCAGCAGCCAAGATCCGTACTCTGGAAACACCATATATTTT
CASSQDPYSGNTIYF
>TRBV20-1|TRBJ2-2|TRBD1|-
TGCAGTGCTAGTTCCAGGGGGCATGGCGGGGAGCTGTTTTTT
CSASSRGHGGELFF
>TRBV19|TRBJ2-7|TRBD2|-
TGTGCCAGTGCCTTGGGAGGGAGCTCCTACGAGCAGTACTTC
CASALGGSSYEQYF
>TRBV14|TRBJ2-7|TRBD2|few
TGTGCCAGCAGCCTTTTACTAGCGGGGGGATACGAGCAGTACTTC
CASSLLLAGGYEQYF
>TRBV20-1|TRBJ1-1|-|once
TGCAGTGCAGCTCAAAACACTGAAGCTTTCTTT
CSAAQNTEAFF
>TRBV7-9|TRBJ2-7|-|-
TGTGCCAGCAGCTTAGGAGCTAGTGTGGAAAACTACGAGCAGTACTTC
CASSLGASVENYEQYF
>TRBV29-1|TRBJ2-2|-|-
TGCAGCGTTCCCGACCGAGGTAGAGACACCGGGGAGCTGTTTTTT
CSVPDRGRDTGELFF
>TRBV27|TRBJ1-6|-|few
TGTGCCAGCAGTTTTCGGGATTCACCCCTCCACTTT
CASSFRDSPLHF
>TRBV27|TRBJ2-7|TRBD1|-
TGTGCCAGCAGTCCTTGGACAGGGGACTACGAGCAGTACTTC
CASSPWTGDYEQYF
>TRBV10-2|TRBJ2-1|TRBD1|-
TGCGCCAGCGACAAGGACAGGGGGCTAAGTGAGCAGTTCTTC
CASDKDRGLSEQFF
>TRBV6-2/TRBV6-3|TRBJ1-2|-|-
TGTGCCAGCAGTTATCGGGAGGGCCCCAACTATGGCTACACCTTC
CASSYREGPNYGYTF
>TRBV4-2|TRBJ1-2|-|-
TGTGCCAGCAGCCAAGACCGGGGTGACTATGGCTACACCTTC
CASSQDRGDYGYTF